Listed here are 4 T cell receptor beta chains from one sample, sequenced in a study of T cell changes during pregnancy in multiple sclerosis. Profiling relied on immunoSEQ multiplex PCR, and the TCRdb table lists in-frame clones only, not all of them. The sample comprises 30,000 to 50,000 clones, about 92% of which are singletons, and less than 0.8% rests with the top ten. This specimen was CD4+ T cells from peripheral blood mononuclear cells, taken in the third trimester of pregnancy. The receptor source for this set is a female donor with multiple sclerosis, enrolled in a pregnancy study.

In this sample, this clone turned up once. V and J are TRBV7-3 and TRBJ2-6; 9 nucleotides match TRBD1. From germline, CDR1 is SGHTA and CDR2 FQGTGA. J was trimmed by 2 bases and V by 7 bases; bases with no gene match: 6. The CDR3 has 16 residues. The CDR3 DNA reads as TGTGCCAGCACCAACTACAGGGGGCCTGGGGCCAACGTCCTGACTTTC. This gives the protein CASTNYRGPGANVLTF.

This clone was detected only once. The chain employs TRBV21-1 and TRBJ2-5; TRBD1 was called by the table and not checked on the DNA. TRBV21-1 represents a pseudogene. The CDR3 runs 13 residues. CDR3 sequence: CASSRQDWETQYF. For the CDR3, the DNA is TGTGCCAGCAGCCGACAGGACTGGGAGACCCAGTACTTC.

The chain joins TRBV7-2 to TRBJ2-7; 8 bases are shared with TRBD2. The CDR3 sequence is 16 residues long. Per germline, CDR1 SGHTA and CDR2 FQGNSA. The J segment lost 2 bases and the V segment lost 3 bases, leaving 9 bases of the junction unmatched. CDR3 region: CASSFDLSSGTYEQYF. The CDR3 region has the DNA TGTGCCAGCAGCTTCGACTTGAGTAGCGGGACCTACGAGCAGTACTTC.

V and J are TRBV2 and TRBJ2-2, with 10 positions matching TRBD1. CDR3 size: 14 residues. CDR1 and CDR2 (germline): SNHLY, FYNNEI. V lost 5 bases to trimming and J lost 5 bases; unmatched junction nucleotides: 2. This CDR3 is CASSWTGGTGELFF. As DNA, the CDR3 is TGTGCCAGCAGTTGGACAGGGGGTACCGGGGAGCTGTTTTTT.